This T cell receptor (beta chain) was documented in a study of T-cell memory formation after mild COVID-19. V lost 7 bases and J 5 bases, leaving 16 bases between the germline ends. The CDR3 totals 14 residues. Germline V gene lookup returns CDR1 MRHNA and CDR2 SNTAGT. Amplification by 5'RACE using constant-segment primers produced TCR alpha and TCR beta cDNA libraries that carried sample barcodes and UMIs. MiXCR was run by TCRdb on the 5' RACE reads, yielding one entry per CDR3 protein. Among hundreds of thousands of distinct CDR3 sequences, 16% were seen once, and the ten largest hold 20% to 25%. As to this clonotype: Antigen: not known.

General study points: Cross-reactive memory appears to have joined, as suggested by some responding clones showing up in pre-infection memory. Day 15 to 85 contracting clones showed balanced CD4/CD8; day 15 to 37 expanders favored CD4+. CD4+ clones that contracted lay mainly in CM and EM; CD8+ ones lay in EMRA.

The sequence came from a man in his late teens or twenties who had mild COVID-19 (a few samples of this study predate the infection). Cell type and time point are not known. The rearrangement uses TRBV6-4 and TRBJ2-3; a weak D match, TRBD2 (5 bases). Sequencing was done on a sample of PBMCs or a T cell subset sorted from them (not recorded which). The CDR3 spells CASKITGYGDTQYF. In DNA form, the CDR3 reads TGTGCCAGCAAAATAACGGGGTACGGAGATACGCAGTATTTT.